Shown below are 2 T cell receptor beta chains from a single sample sequenced in a study of Graves' ophthalmopathy and Graves' hyperthyroidism. Researchers took RNA transcripts and amplified TCR beta CDR3 regions from them. HTBI primers primed a first-round RT-PCR, and a second-round multiplex PCR followed. TCRdb processed the multiplex PCR reads anew with MiXCR; each CDR3 protein has one entry. The table lists 200,000 to 300,000 distinct CDR3 sequences, around 42% of them singletons. Sequences were obtained from peripheral blood. These receptors all stem from an adult man with Graves' ophthalmopathy.

The DNA for the CDR3 is TGCGCCAGCAATACAGGGGCGATCACCTACGAGCAGTACTTC. Its translation is CASNTGAITYEQYF. The chain uses TRBV5-1 and TRBJ2-7; TRBD1 matches 7 bases. The germline V gene encodes CDR1 SGHRS and CDR2 YFSETQ. The CDR3 consists of 14 residues. With 6 bases clipped from V and 2 bases from J, the junction kept 8 bases outside the gene matches.

The chain has TRBV2 and TRBJ1-2, with a possible D match to TRBD1 (5 bases). V was pared by 1 base and J by 4 bases, with 13 bases between. This CDR3 region has 15 residues. Per the germline V gene, CDR1 is SNHLY and CDR2 is FYNNEI. CDR3 region: CASSEGGRTSYGYTF. The CDR3 bases are TGTGCCAGCAGTGAAGGGGGCCGGACCAGCTATGGCTACACCTTC.